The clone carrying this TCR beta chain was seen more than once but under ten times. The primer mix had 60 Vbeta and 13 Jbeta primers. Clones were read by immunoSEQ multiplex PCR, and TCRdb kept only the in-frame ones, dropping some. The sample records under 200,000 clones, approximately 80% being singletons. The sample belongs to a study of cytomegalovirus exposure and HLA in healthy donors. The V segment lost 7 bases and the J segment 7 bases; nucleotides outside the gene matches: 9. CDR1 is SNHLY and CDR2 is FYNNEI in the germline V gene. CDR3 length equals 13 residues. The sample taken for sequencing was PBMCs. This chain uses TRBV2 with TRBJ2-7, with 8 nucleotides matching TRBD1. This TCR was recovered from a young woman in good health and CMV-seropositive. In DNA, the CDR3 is TGTGCCAGCATGGGGGACAGGAATCGGGAGCAGTACTTC. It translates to CASMGDRNREQYF.